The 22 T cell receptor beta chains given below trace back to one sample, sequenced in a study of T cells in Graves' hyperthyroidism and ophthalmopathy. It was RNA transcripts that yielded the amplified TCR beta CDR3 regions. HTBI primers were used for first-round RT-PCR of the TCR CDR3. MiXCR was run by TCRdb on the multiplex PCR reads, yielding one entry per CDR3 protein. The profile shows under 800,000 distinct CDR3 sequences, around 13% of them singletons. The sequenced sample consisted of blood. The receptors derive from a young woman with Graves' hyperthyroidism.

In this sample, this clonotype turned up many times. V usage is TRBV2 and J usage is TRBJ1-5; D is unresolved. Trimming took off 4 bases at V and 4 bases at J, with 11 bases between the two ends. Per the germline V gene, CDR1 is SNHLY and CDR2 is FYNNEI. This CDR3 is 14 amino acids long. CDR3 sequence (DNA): TGTGCCAGCAGTGGTGCGTCAGTTAATCAGCCCCAGCATTTT. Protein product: CASSGASVNQPQHF.

The CDR3 spells CASSDYGAHQGPFYEQYF. In DNA, the CDR3 is TGCGCCAGCAGTGATTACGGGGCTCATCAGGGCCCCTTTTACGAGCAGTACTTC. This chain links TRBV10-2 with TRBJ2-7; D is perhaps TRBD1 or TRBD2 (5 bases each). Trimming cost V 3 bases and J 4 bases, with 25 bases left between them. The CDR3 totals 18 residues. The germline gives CDR1 WSHSY, CDR2 SAAADI.

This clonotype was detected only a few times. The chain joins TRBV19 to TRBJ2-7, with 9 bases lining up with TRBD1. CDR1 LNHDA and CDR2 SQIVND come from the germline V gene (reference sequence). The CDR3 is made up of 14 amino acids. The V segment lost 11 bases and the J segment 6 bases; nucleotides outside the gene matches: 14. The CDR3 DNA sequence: TGTGCCTCCAAACCGGGACAGGGTATGTCCGAGCAGTACTTC. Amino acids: CASKPGQGMSEQYF.

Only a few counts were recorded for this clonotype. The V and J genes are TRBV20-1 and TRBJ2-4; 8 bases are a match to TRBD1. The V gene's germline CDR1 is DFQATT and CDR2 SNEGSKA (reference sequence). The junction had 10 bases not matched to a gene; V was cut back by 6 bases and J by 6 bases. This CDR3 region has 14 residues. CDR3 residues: CSAKTGANGNIQYF. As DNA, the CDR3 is TGCAGTGCAAAGACAGGGGCAAACGGAAACATTCAGTACTTC.

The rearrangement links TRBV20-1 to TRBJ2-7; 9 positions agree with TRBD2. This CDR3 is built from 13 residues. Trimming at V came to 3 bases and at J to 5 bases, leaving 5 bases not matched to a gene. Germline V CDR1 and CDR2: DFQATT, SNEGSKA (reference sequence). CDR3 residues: CSASQLAGNEQYF. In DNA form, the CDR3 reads TGCAGTGCTAGCCAGCTAGCGGGAAACGAGCAGTACTTC.

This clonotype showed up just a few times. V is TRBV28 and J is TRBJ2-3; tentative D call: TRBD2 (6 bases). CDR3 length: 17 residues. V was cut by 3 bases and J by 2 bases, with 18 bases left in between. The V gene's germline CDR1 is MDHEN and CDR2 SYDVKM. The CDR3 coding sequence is TGTGCCAGCAGTTTTTCCGCTTGGGACTCCTCCACAGATACGCAGTATTTT. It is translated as CASSFSAWDSSTDTQYF.

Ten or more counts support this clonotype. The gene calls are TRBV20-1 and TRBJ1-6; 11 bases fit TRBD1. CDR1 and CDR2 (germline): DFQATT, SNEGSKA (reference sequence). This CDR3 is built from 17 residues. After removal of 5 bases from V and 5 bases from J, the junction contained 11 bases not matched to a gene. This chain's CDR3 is CSAAGQRTGGNNSPLHF. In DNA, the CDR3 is TGCAGTGCTGCCGGACAGCGGACAGGGGGCAATAATTCACCCCTCCACTTT.

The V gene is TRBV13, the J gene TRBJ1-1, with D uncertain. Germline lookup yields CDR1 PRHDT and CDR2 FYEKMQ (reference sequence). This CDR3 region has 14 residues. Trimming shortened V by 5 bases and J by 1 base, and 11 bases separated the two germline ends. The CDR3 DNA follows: TGTGCCAGCAGCCAAACCACAGAGAACACTGAAGCTTTCTTT. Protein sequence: CASSQTTENTEAFF.

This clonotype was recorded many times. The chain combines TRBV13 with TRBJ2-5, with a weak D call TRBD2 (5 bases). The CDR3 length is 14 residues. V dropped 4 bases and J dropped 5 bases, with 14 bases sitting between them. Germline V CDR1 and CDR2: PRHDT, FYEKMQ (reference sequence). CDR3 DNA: TGTGCCAGCAGCTCAAAGAGGGCCTGGGAGACCCAGTACTTC. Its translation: CASSSKRAWETQYF. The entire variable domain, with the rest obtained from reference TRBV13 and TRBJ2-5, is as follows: AAGVIQSPRHLIKEKRETATLKCYPIPRHDTVYWYQQGPGQDPQFLISFYEKMQSDKGSIPDRFSAQQFSDYHSELNMSSLELGDSALYFCASSSKRAWETQYFGPGTRLLVL.

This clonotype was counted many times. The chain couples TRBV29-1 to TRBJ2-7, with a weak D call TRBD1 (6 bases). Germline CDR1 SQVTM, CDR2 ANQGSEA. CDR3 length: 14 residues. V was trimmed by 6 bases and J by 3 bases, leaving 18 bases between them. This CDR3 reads CSVAKQGGIYEQYF. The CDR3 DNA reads TGCAGCGTCGCTAAACAGGGTGGGATCTACGAGCAGTACTTC.

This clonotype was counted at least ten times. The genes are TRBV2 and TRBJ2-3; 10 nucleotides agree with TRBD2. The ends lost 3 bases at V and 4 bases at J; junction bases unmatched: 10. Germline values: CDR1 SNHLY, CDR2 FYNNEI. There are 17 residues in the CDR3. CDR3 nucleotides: TGTGCCAGCAGTGATACAGCGGGAGGGATCGGGGCAGATACGCAGTATTTT. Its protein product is CASSDTAGGIGADTQYF.

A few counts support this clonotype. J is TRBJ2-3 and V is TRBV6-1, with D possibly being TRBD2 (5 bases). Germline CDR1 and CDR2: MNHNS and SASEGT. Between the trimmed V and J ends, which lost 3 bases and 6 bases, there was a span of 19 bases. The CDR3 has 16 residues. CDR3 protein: CASSDGVAGLMDTQYF. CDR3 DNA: TGTGCCAGCAGTGATGGGGTGGCGGGTCTGATGGATACGCAGTATTTT.

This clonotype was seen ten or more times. The CDR3 protein is CASSFTSGSQTGELFF. Written as DNA, the CDR3 is TGTGCCAGCAGCTTTACTAGCGGGAGTCAGACCGGGGAGCTGTTTTTT. J is TRBJ2-2 and V is TRBV11-2, with 11 bases that match TRBD2. The germline V gene encodes CDR1 SGHAT and CDR2 FQNNGV. The CDR3 covers 16 residues. The V gene end was trimmed by 3 bases and the J gene end by 5 bases; junction bases not matched to a gene: 5.

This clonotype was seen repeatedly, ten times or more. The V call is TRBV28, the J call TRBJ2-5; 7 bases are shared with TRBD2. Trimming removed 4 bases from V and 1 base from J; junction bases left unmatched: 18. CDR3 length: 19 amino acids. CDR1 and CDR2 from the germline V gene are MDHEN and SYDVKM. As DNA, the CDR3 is TGTGCCAGCAGTTACGGTCCTCCGGGGGAGGGAGGCAGCCAAGAGACCCAGTACTTC. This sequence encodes CASSYGPPGEGGSQETQYF.

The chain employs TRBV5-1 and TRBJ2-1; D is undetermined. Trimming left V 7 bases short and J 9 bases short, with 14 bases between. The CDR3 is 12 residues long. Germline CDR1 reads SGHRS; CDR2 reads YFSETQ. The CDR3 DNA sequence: TGCGCCAGCGAAGCGACATGGGGTGAGCAGTTCTTC. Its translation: CASEATWGEQFF.

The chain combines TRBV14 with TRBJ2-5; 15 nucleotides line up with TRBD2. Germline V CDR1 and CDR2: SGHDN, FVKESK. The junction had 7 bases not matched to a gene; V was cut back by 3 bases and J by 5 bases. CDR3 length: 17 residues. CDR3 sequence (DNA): TGTGCCAGCAGCCACATCCCTGGACTAGCGGGAGGGGAGACCCAGTACTTC. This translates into CASSHIPGLAGGETQYF. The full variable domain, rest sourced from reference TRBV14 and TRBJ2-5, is EAGVTQFPSHSVIEKGQTVTLRCDPISGHDNLYWYRRVMGKEIKFLLHFVKESKQDESGMPNNRFLAERTGGTYSTLKVQPAELEDSGVYFCASSHIPGLAGGETQYFGPGTRLLVL.

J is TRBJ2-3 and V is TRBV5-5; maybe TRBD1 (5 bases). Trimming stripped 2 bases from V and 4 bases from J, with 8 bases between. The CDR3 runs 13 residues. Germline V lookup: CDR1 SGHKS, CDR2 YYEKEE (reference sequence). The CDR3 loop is CASSLQVADTQYF. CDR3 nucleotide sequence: TGTGCCAGCAGCTTACAGGTGGCAGATACGCAGTATTTT.

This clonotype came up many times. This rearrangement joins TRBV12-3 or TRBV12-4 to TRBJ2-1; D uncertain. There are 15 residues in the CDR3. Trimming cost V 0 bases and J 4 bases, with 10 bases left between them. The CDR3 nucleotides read TGTGCCAGCAGTTTAGCAGGGTCCCAGTACAATGAGCAGTTCTTC. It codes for CASSLAGSQYNEQFF.

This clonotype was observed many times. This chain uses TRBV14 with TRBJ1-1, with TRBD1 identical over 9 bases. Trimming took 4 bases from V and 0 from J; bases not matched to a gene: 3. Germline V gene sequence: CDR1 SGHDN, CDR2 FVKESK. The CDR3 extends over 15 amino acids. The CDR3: CASSRRDRVNTEAFF. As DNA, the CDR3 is TGTGCCAGCAGCCGCCGGGACAGGGTGAACACTGAAGCTTTCTTT.

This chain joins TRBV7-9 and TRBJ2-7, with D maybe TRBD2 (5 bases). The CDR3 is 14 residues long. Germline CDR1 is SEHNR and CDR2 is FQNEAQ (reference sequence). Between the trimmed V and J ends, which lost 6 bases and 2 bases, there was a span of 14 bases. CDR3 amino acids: CASSLRGPAYEQYF. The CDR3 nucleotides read TGTGCCAGCAGTTTAAGAGGGCCAGCCTACGAGCAGTACTTC.

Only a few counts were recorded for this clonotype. The CDR3: CSVHLHGTAQETQYF. For the CDR3, the DNA is TGCAGCGTTCATCTCCACGGGACAGCTCAAGAGACCCAGTACTTC. This chain links TRBV29-1 with TRBJ2-5; 7 nucleotides align to TRBD1. The CDR3 sequence is 15 residues long. V dropped 5 bases and J dropped 2; count of bases not matched to a gene: 11. Germline values: CDR1 SQVTM, CDR2 ANQGSEA.

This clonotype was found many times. The CDR3 region has the DNA TGTGCCAGCAGCTCCCCGGGTAGTCTCTCCTACGAGCAGTACTTC. Protein sequence: CASSSPGSLSYEQYF. J is TRBJ2-7 and V is TRBV11-2; no clear D. V was trimmed by 4 bases and J by 0 bases, leaving 13 bases between them. Germline V gene sequence: CDR1 SGHAT, CDR2 FQNNGV. This CDR3 region has 15 residues.